This T cell receptor (beta chain) appears in the sequencing data of a study of shared clonotypes between healthy human individuals. Concerning this clone itself: The junction does not match germline at one end; this may be a read error.

Naive CD8 cells were CD45RO-negative, positively selected for CCR7, excluding terminally differentiated effector memory CD45RA+ cells. Germline V gives CDR1 LNHDA, CDR2 SQIVND (reference sequence). CDR3 size: 17 residues. Only in-frame clones appear in the TCRdb table, and some are missing; sequencing was by immunoSEQ multiplex PCR. This table holds 1.5 million to 2.5 million clones, just under 95% found once. The sample comprised naive CD8+ T cells sorted from blood. The V gene is TRBV19, the J gene TRBJ2-3; 7 bases match TRBD1. The TCR originated in a young man in good health. As DNA, the CDR3 is TGCTCCTCTCCCGGGACAGTCGTCGTCTACTCTCCAGATACGCAGTATTTT. As protein: CSSPGTVVVYSPDTQYF. The variable domain in full, completed from reference TRBV19 and TRBJ2-3, reads DGGITQSPKYLFRKEGQNVTLSCEQNLNHDAMYWYRQDPGQGLRLIYYSQIVNDFQKGDIAEGYSVSREKKESFPLTVTSAQKNPTAFYLCSSPGTVVVYSPDTQYFGPGTRLTVL.